The 18 T cell receptor beta chains given below trace back to one sample, sequenced in a study of Graves' ophthalmopathy and Graves' hyperthyroidism. Investigators amplified TCR beta CDR3 regions from RNA transcripts. Second-round multiplex PCR came after first-round RT-PCR with HTBI primers. Each CDR3 protein is one row after TCRdb ran MiXCR on the multiplex PCR reads. The sample consists of 900,000 to 1,200,000 distinct CDR3 sequences, approximately 35% of them appearing once. Sequencing was carried out using peripheral blood or thyroid tissue (not recorded which). The receptors stem from an adult man with Graves' hyperthyroidism.

The V call is TRBV11-2, the J call TRBJ2-3; 15 nucleotides agree with TRBD2. The junction had 5 bases not matched to a gene; V was cut back by 5 bases and J by 2 bases. CDR1 and CDR2 from the germline V gene are SGHAT and FQNNGV. The CDR3 sequence is 17 residues long. CDR3: CASSPGLAGGITDTQYF. The CDR3 nucleotides are TGTGCCAGCAGCCCGGGACTAGCGGGGGGTATCACAGATACGCAGTATTTT.

This rearrangement joins TRBV6-1 to TRBJ2-7; D not resolved. This CDR3 comprises 15 residues. V gave up 0 bases and J gave up 0 bases, with 9 bases separating them. Germline V lookup: CDR1 MNHNS, CDR2 SASEGT. This CDR3 reads CASSEAHGSSYEQYF. CDR3 bases: TGTGCCAGCAGTGAAGCGCATGGCAGCTCCTACGAGCAGTACTTC.

The rearrangement links TRBV7-3 to TRBJ2-7; 7 bases agree with TRBD2. Gene TRBJ2-1 matches the end of the DNA better, so the J call may be wrong. This CDR3 spans 18 amino acids. Germline V CDR1 and CDR2: SGHTA, FQGTGA. CDR3 sequence (DNA): TGTGCCAGCAGCGTAGACCCCGTTAGTGGGAGGGCCTGGAATGAGCAGTTCTTC. It encodes CASSVDPVSGRAWNEQFF.

The V and J genes are TRBV20-1 and TRBJ2-7, with a weak D call TRBD1 (6 bases). The ends were cut back, 5 bases at V and 0 bases at J, with 11 bases in the middle. The V gene's germline CDR1 is DFQATT and CDR2 SNEGSKA (reference sequence). The CDR3 has 13 amino acids. CDR3 amino acids: CSARTDSSYEQYF. CDR3 nucleotide sequence: TGCAGTGCTCGGACGGACAGCTCCTACGAGCAGTACTTC.

About this clonotype itself: The junction shows a germline mismatch at one end, possibly a read error. The V gene is TRBV10-2, the J gene TRBJ1-3; TRBD1 aligns across 7 bases. Germline CDR1 reads WSHSY; CDR2 reads SAAADI. This CDR3 spans 14 amino acids. DNA for the CDR3: TGTGCCAGCAGTGTGAACAGGGGTGGAAACACCATATATTTT. Translated: CASSVNRGGNTIYF.

In this sample, this clonotype turned up once. A junction boundary mismatches the germline segment, possibly from a read error. The chain combines TRBV10-2 with TRBJ2-2; 8 nucleotides match TRBD2. The CDR3 is 14 residues long. Germline CDR1 WSHSY, CDR2 SAAADI. The CDR3, as DNA: TGCGCCAGCACGGGACTAGTCAGCGCCGGGGAGCTGTCTTTT. As protein: CASTGLVSAGELSF.

About this clonotype itself: This is likely a read error, given that the CDR3 carries no conserved phenylalanine or tryptophan at its end. The J gene is TRBJ1-6, the V gene TRBV12-3 or TRBV12-4; D is uncertain. The V and J ends lost 8 bases and 1 base respectively, with 12 bases between them. This CDR3 has 15 amino acids. CDR3 loop: CASGPSVSYNSPLHL. Written as DNA, the CDR3 is TGTGCCAGCGGACCGTCGGTATCCTATAATTCACCCCTCCACCTT.

This clonotype was seen repeatedly, ten times or more. CDR3 nucleotides: TGCAGTGCTAGAGTTAGAGGGGGCTCCTACGAGCAGTACTTC. Translating gives CSARVRGGSYEQYF. The chain links TRBV20-1 to TRBJ2-7, with a possible D match to TRBD1 (6 bases). CDR3 size: 14 residues. The germline V gene encodes CDR1 DFQATT and CDR2 SNEGSKA (reference sequence). V lost 1 base and J lost 0, with 10 bases in between.

This clonotype was seen more than once but under ten times. This rearrangement joins TRBV10-2 to TRBJ1-5; TRBD1 matches at 7 bases. Per germline, CDR1 WSHSY and CDR2 SAAADI. Germline trimming cut 7 bases from V and 3 bases from J; bases unmatched to any gene: 6. This CDR3 spans 14 amino acids. As DNA, the CDR3 is TGCGCCAGCAACCTACAGGGGAACAATCAGCCCCAGCATTTT. Protein: CASNLQGNNQPQHF.

The chain carries TRBV10-3 and TRBJ2-2; D unresolved. Germline CDR1 is ENHRY and CDR2 is SYGVKD. The CDR3 has 16 amino acids. Trimming pared 4 bases from V and 3 bases from J, leaving 15 bases between. The CDR3 loop reads CAISGLDRADTGELFF. The DNA for the CDR3 is TGTGCCATCAGTGGCCTCGATAGGGCGGACACCGGGGAGCTGTTTTTT.

On this clonotype: No conserved phenylalanine or tryptophan is present at the end of the CDR3, so a read error is the likely explanation. The limits of the CDR3 on the DNA are not certain, so only TCRdb's listed CDR3 is given. The chain recombines TRBV20-1 with TRBJ2-7; the tabulated D call, TRBD2, remains unverified against the DNA. The length of the CDR3 is 8 amino acids, counting both ends. Germline V CDR1 and CDR2: DFQATT, SNEGSKA (reference sequence). This CDR3 is CSAVPGTS.

This clonotype has just a few counts. V usage is TRBV14 and J usage is TRBJ2-5; 9 bases match TRBD2. This CDR3 contains 15 residues. The trim removed 4 bases at V and 2 bases at J, leaving 5 bases unmatched. From germline, CDR1 is SGHDN and CDR2 FVKESK. The CDR3 loop is CASSRVAGAQETQYF. CDR3 bases: TGTGCCAGCAGCCGAGTAGCGGGAGCGCAAGAGACCCAGTACTTC.

In this sample, this clonotype turned up once. The chain combines TRBV2 with TRBJ2-2; the match to TRBD1 covers 8 bases. Trimming took 7 bases from V and 9 from J; bases not matched to a gene: 16. The V gene's germline CDR1 is SNHLY and CDR2 FYNNEI. The CDR3 covers 16 residues. CDR3 in DNA: TGTGCCAGCAACTTAAGGACAGGGATGATTCTACGGGAGCTGTTTTTT. Residues: CASNLRTGMILRELFF. The entire variable domain, with the rest obtained from reference TRBV2 and TRBJ2-2, is as follows: EPEVTQTPSHQVTQMGQEVILRCVPISNHLYFYWYRQILGQKVEFLVSFYNNEISEKSEIFDDQFSVERPDGSNFTLKIRSTKLEDSAMYFCASNLRTGMILRELFFGEGSRLTVL.

This clonotype was found a few times. This sequence joins TRBV5-6 and TRBJ1-1; 7 bases agree with TRBD1. V shed 2 bases and J 2 bases; nucleotides not matched to a gene: 15. This CDR3 contains 18 residues. Germline CDR1 and CDR2: SGHDT and YYEEEE. The CDR3 nucleotides read TGTGCCAGCAGCTTTGACCGAGGGGGCAGGTCCCCTAACACTGAAGCTTTCTTT. It translates to CASSFDRGGRSPNTEAFF.

The chain combines TRBV10-3 with TRBJ2-7, with 10 bases that match TRBD2. The CDR3 has 15 residues. CDR1 is ENHRY, CDR2 SYGVKD, per germline. Germline trimming cut 11 bases from V and 6 bases from J; bases unmatched to any gene: 16. CDR3: CAGTPQASGSGEQYF. In nucleotides, the CDR3 is TGTGCCGGCACTCCACAGGCTAGCGGGAGCGGCGAGCAGTACTTC.

This clonotype was found a few times. The rearrangement joins TRBV4-1 to TRBJ1-1; possible D gene TRBD1, 5 bases. V was clipped by 2 bases and J by 3 bases, with 16 bases between them. The CDR3 contains 16 residues. Germline lookup yields CDR1 MGHRA and CDR2 YSYEKL. CDR3 amino acids: CASSQYVRVADTEAFF. The DNA for the CDR3 is TGCGCCAGCAGCCAATACGTCAGGGTGGCGGACACTGAAGCTTTCTTT.

In this sample, this clonotype turned up many times. The CDR3 DNA is TGCAGCGTTTGGGACAGGGGGATCGAGGCTTTCTTT. It translates to CSVWDRGIEAFF. The chain uses TRBV29-1 and TRBJ1-1; 11 bases agree with TRBD1. CDR3 length: 12 amino acids. The junction had 7 bases not matched to a gene; V was cut back by 5 bases and J by 11 bases. Germline CDR1 reads SQVTM; CDR2 reads ANQGSEA.

J is TRBJ1-1 and V is TRBV15, with D hard to call. CDR3 length: 15 residues. In germline, CDR1 is LNHNV, CDR2 YYDKDF (reference sequence). The V and J ends lost 0 bases and 6 bases respectively, with 14 bases between them. The CDR3 nucleotides read TGTGCCACCAGCAGAGATCGAGGATACGGCGCTGAAGCTTTCTTT. Encoded protein: CATSRDRGYGAEAFF.